Each of the 5 T cell receptor beta chains below was sequenced from the same sample in a study of blood T cells in healthy people across ages. Through a sample-barcoded 5' primer and a J-beta primer mix, a second PCR was run for about 7 to 12 cycles. TCRdb ran MiXCR on the 5' RACE reads and lists one entry per CDR3 protein. The table shows approximately 1.5 million distinct CDR3 sequences, with roughly a third occurring only once. The sample taken for sequencing was blood. All receptors come from a woman in her 30s in good health.

The chain is built from TRBV6-6 and TRBJ2-5; D ambiguous. The CDR3 runs to 12 residues. Germline CDR1 MNHNY, CDR2 SVGAGI (reference sequence). V dropped 6 bases and J dropped 3 bases, with 8 bases sitting between them. CDR3 in amino acids: CASSITKETQYF. The CDR3 DNA sequence: TGTGCCAGCAGCATAACCAAAGAGACCCAGTACTTC.

The rearrangement uses TRBV10-3 and TRBJ1-1, with D unclear. The length of the CDR3 is 14 residues. Germline V gives CDR1 ENHRY, CDR2 SYGVKD. V was shortened by 6 bases and J by 4 bases, with 15 bases between the two germline ends. CDR3 protein: CAIRPSGVGTEAFF. The CDR3 bases are TGTGCCATCAGACCGAGCGGGGTGGGCACTGAAGCTTTCTTT.

V usage is TRBV9 and J usage is TRBJ2-1; D gene uncertain. Deletions cut 1 base from V and 7 bases from J, with 15 bases between. Germline V lookup: CDR1 SGDLS, CDR2 YYNGEE. The CDR3 is 15 residues long. The CDR3 loop reads CASSVSSAGGNEQFF. The CDR3 bases are TGTGCCAGCAGCGTAAGCTCCGCAGGTGGGAATGAGCAGTTCTTC.

The chain recombines TRBV20-1 with TRBJ2-3; 8 positions match TRBD2. This CDR3 is 18 amino acids long. CDR1 is DFQATT and CDR2 is SNEGSKA in the germline V gene (reference sequence). J was trimmed by 2 bases and V by 0 bases; bases with no gene match: 13. DNA of the CDR3: TGCAGTGCTAGAGATGGGGGGGGACTAGGGGGTTTCACAGATACGCAGTATTTT. Amino acid sequence: CSARDGGGLGGFTDTQYF.

In this sample, this clonotype turned up once. The gene calls are TRBV9 and TRBJ2-1, with 8 bases that match TRBD2. The CDR3 length is 16 residues. Trimming at V came to 0 bases and at J to 3 bases, leaving 5 bases not matched to a gene. Germline CDR1 and CDR2: SGDLS and YYNGEE. In DNA, the CDR3 is TGTGCCAGCAGCGTAGACGGGAGGGCCGGCTACAATGAGCAGTTCTTC. Residues: CASSVDGRAGYNEQFF.